This TCR beta chain is drawn from a study of response to subunit inactivated influenza vaccine listed by TCRdb under 2018. Describing the broader study: Deep quantitative T cell receptor repertoire profiling was used in the study to track responses to a trivalent subunit inactivated influenza vaccine. The paper's findings and limits, for the study overall: It was suggested by the authors that each seasonal influenza vaccination may recruit only a limited number of new T cells.

The library was prepared using RT-PCR. The run used an Illumina HiSeq 2500. The raw public reads went through TCRdb reprocessing: fastp at Q25, MiXCR clone calling, in-frame beta chains kept. One record per CDR3 amino acid sequence lists the most common genes and DNA. Recorded for this sample are roughly 500,000 distinct CDR3 sequences; approximately 22% of them occurred a single time. 2.8% of the sample belongs to the ten largest clones. As concerns this clonotype: Its antigen is still unknown. Per-nucleotide qualities are absent, and no much larger clonotype sits a single base away.

The germline V gene (reference sequence) yields SEHNR for CDR1 and FQNEAQ for CDR2. V is clipped by 1 base and J by 2 bases, and the sequence between their germline boundaries is 11 bases long. From its cysteine to its phenylalanine, the CDR3 spans 15 amino acids. Left in the record is the CDR3 DNA by itself, 45 bases read in frame from the first base. The sample was also reused in another study, on T cells expressing NK-cell markers. That second report states: TCR beta cDNA libraries were prepared using 5'RACE template switching, which introduced a universal primer site and unique molecular identifiers. About 8 donors provided sorted CD3+CD56+NKG2C+, CD3+CD56+NKG2C- and CD3+CD56-NKG2C+ T-cell subsets, whose TCR beta-chain repertoires were profiled. Seven of the eight sequenced donors were HCMV-seropositive and one was HCMV-seronegative. In several experiments an anti-gammadeltaTCR antibody was added to restrict sorting to alphabetaTCR-expressing T cells. In roughly 6 donors, the dominant CD3+CD56+NKG2C+ clonotypes were found to rank among the top 10 CD8+ clonotypes and to make up about 1.0-7.5% of CD8+ T cells. Those dominant clonotypes were again the most abundant among CD3+CD56-NKG2C+ cells in four donors, at about 25-65%. Whether the expanded NKG2C-expressing T cell clones were specific for HCMV antigens remained unclear. The eight sequenced donors were randomly selected healthy volunteers, three men and five women. HCMV-specific IgG was detected in serum with a commercial ELISA kit to determine HCMV serostatus. Ficoll density gradient centrifugation was used to isolate peripheral blood mononuclear cells from blood. Magnetic immunoseparation with Miltenyi isolation kits was used to isolate CD4+ and CD8+ T cells from PBMC. cDNA synthesis was primed from the TCR beta constant segment, followed by two successive PCR amplification steps. Sequencing of the libraries produced 2 x 150 bp reads on Illumina HiSeq 2000/2500, MiSeq or NextSeq. MIGEC handled demultiplexing of the reads and grouping by UMI, while MiTCR was used to assemble and quantify clonotypes. To exclude erroneous sequences, any TCR cDNA sequence not supported by at least two reads was discarded. The tcR package was used for downstream repertoire analysis, and clonotypes were matched between fractions using CDR3 nucleotide sequence together with V segment. VDJmatch was used to annotate antigen specificity against VDJdb, with one amino acid substitution in CDR3 permitted.

The TCR was taken from a man aged 50 to 60 who received an inactivated influenza vaccine. Donor details come from another sample of the same person, matched by shared clones. Sample: CD4+ T cells sorted from PBMCs, taken approximately 13 days after vaccination. The chain was built from TRBV7-9 and TRBJ2-5, with TRBD2 as a weak D call on 6 bases. The DNA sequence reads TGTGCCAGCAGCTTAGTGGGACTGGGGCAAGAGACCCAGTACTTC. Translated, this is CASSLVGLGQETQYF.